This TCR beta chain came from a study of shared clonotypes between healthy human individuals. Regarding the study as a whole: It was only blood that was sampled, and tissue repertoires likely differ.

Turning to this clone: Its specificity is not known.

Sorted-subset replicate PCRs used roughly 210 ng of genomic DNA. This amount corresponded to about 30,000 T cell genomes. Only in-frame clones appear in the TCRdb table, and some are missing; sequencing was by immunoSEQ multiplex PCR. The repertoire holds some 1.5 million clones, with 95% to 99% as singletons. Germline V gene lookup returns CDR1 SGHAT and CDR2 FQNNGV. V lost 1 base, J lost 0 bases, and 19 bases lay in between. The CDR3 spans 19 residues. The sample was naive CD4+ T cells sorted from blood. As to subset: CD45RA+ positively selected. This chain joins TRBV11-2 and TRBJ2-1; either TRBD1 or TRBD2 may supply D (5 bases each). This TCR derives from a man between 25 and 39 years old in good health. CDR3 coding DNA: TGTGCCAGCAGCTTAGTGCCACGGGGACCAAGGAGCTCCTACAATGAGCAGTTCTTC. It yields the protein CASSLVPRGPRSSYNEQFF.